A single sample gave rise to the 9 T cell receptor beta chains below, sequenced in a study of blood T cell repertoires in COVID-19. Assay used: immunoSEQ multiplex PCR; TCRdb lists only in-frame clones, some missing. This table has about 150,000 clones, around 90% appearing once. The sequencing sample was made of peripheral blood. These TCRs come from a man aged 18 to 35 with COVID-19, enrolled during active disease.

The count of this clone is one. DNA of the CDR3: TGTGCCAGCAGCCTGGGGCGGGGAGCTGGGGCCAACGTCCTGACTTTC. Its protein is CASSLGRGAGANVLTF. The chain has TRBV5-6 and TRBJ2-6; D might be TRBD2 (6 bases). CDR3 size: 16 residues. Trimming removed 4 bases from V and 2 bases from J, with 13 bases in between. Germline assignment: CDR1 SGHDT and CDR2 YYEEEE.

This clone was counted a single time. The CDR3 loop reads CASSQQLLAVSYEQYF. CDR3 DNA sequence: TGTGCCAGTAGTCAGCAACTTCTAGCGGTCTCCTACGAGCAGTACTTC. V usage is TRBV19 and J usage is TRBJ2-7; 7 nucleotides align to TRBD2. This CDR3 has 16 amino acids. V lost 5 bases and J lost 0; bases outside the gene matches: 10. Germline-derived CDR1 and CDR2 are LNHDA and SQIVND (reference sequence).

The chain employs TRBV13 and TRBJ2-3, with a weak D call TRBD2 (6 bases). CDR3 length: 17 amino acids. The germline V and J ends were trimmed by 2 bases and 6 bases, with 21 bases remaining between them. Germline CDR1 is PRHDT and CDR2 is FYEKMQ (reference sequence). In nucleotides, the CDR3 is TGTGCCAGCAGCTTATGGCGGGGTCCCCTTCCTGGGGATACGCAGTATTTT. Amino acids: CASSLWRGPLPGDTQYF.

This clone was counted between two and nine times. CDR3 bases: TGCGCCAGCAGCCAAGCAGTCAGTACCTCTGGAAACACCATATATTTT. This encodes CASSQAVSTSGNTIYF. J is TRBJ1-3 and V is TRBV4-1; the D is unclear. Trimming pared 1 base from V and 0 bases from J, leaving 10 bases between. This CDR3 has 16 residues. CDR1 is MGHRA and CDR2 is YSYEKL in the germline V gene.

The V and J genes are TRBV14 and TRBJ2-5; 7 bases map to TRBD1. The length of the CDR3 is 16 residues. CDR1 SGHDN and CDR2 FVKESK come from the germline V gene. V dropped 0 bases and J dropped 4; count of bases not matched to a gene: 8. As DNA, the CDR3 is TGTGCCAGCAGCCAAGATGGGGACAGCTACTTAGAGACCCAGTACTTC. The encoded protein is CASSQDGDSYLETQYF.

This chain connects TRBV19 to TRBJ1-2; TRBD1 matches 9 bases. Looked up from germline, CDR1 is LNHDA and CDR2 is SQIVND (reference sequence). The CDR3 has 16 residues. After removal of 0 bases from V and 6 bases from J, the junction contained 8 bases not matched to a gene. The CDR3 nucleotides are TGTGCCAGTAGTATAGATCTCACAGGGGGCTGGAATGGCTACACCTTC. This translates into CASSIDLTGGWNGYTF.

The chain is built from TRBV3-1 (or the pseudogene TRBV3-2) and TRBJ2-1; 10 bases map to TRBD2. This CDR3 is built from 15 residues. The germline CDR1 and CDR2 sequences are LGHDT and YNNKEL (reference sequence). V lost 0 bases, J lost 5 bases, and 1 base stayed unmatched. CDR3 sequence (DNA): TGTGCCAGCAGCCAAGAACTAGCGGGGAACAATGAGCAGTTCTTC. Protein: CASSQELAGNNEQFF.

The CDR3 protein is CASSLGWTAELTDTQYF. The CDR3 DNA reads as TGTGCCAGCAGCTTGGGGTGGACAGCGGAACTCACAGATACGCAGTATTTT. The gene calls are TRBV5-6 and TRBJ2-3; D is possibly TRBD1 (6 bases). Trimming stripped 0 bases from V and 2 bases from J, with 16 bases between. The CDR3 runs 17 residues. Germline CDR1 is SGHDT and CDR2 is YYEEEE. Combining the CDR3 with reference TRBV5-6 and TRBJ2-3 gives the whole variable domain DAGVTQSPTHLIKTRGQQVTLRCSPKSGHDTVSWYQQALGQGPQFIFQYYEEEERQRGNFPDRFSGHQFPNYSSELNVNALLLGDSALYLCASSLGWTAELTDTQYFGPGTRLTVL.

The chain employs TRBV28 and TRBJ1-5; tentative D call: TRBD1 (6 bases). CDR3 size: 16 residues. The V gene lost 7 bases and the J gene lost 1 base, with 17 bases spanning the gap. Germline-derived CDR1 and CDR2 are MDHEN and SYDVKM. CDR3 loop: CASKVRGTVSNQPQHF. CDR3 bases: TGTGCCAGCAAAGTCAGGGGAACGGTGAGCAATCAGCCCCAGCATTTT.